This entry lists 8 T cell receptor beta chains sequenced from one sample in a study of blood T cells in healthy people across ages (dated by TCRdb to 2015 to 2017). The library was built by means of 5' RACE. Data came from an Illumina HiSeq 2500. A second 7 to 11 cycle PCR used a sample-barcoded 5' primer and a J-beta primer mix. TCRdb reprocessing: public reads trimmed at Q25 with fastp, clones called with MiXCR, in-frame beta chains kept. Duplicate CDR3 protein sequences are folded into a single record with the most common DNA and genes. The table for this sample lists 1,100,000 or so distinct CDR3 sequences; 45% of them were counted only once. Jointly, the top ten make up approximately 17% of the sample. Specimen: blood. The receptors derive from a woman aged 55-70 years in good health.

The chain joins TRBV2 to TRBJ2-3; 14 bases are shared with TRBD2. The V segment lost 1 base and the J segment 1 base; nucleotides outside the gene matches: 10. CDR1 SNHLY and CDR2 FYNNEI come from the germline V gene. The CDR3 consists of 20 residues. CDR3 in amino acids: CASSEGFGTSGSVGTDTQYF. The CDR3 nucleotides are TGTGCCAGCAGTGAAGGGTTCGGGACTAGCGGGAGTGTGGGCACAGATACGCAGTATTTT.

The chain recombines TRBV5-1 with TRBJ1-6; D is perhaps TRBD1 (5 bases). With 4 bases removed from V and 6 bases from J, the gap between germline ends came to 11 bases. CDR1 and CDR2 from the germline V gene are SGHRS and YFSETQ. The CDR3 is 14 amino acids. The CDR3 coding sequence is TGCGCCAGCAGCGCTGGGGGGGTTAATTCACCCCTCCACTTT. Translating gives CASSAGGVNSPLHF.

This clonotype was seen only a few times. The rearrangement uses TRBV27 and TRBJ2-7; D is unclear. V gave up 3 bases and J gave up 0 bases, with 6 bases separating them. There are 13 residues in the CDR3. The germline CDR1 and CDR2 sequences are MNHEY and SMNVEV (reference sequence). The CDR3 DNA is TGTGCCAGCAGTTTTTCCGACTCCTACGAGCAGTACTTC. It encodes CASSFSDSYEQYF.

The sample holds a few counts of this clonotype. CDR3 DNA sequence: TGCGCCAGCAGCCCCGTAGCGGGAGGACCCCACAATGAGCAGTTCTTC. The encoded protein is CASSPVAGGPHNEQFF. The V and J genes are TRBV5-1 and TRBJ2-1; 10 nucleotides agree with TRBD2. The CDR3 sequence is 16 residues long. CDR1 SGHRS and CDR2 YFSETQ come from the germline V gene. Trimming at V came to 4 bases and at J to 5 bases, leaving 9 bases not matched to a gene. The whole variable domain, remainder taken from reference TRBV5-1 and TRBJ2-1, is KAGVTQTPRYLIKTRGQQVTLSCSPISGHRSVSWYQQTPGQGLQFLFEYFSETQRNKGNFPGRFSGRQFSNSRSEMNVSTLELGDSALYLCASSPVAGGPHNEQFFGPGTRLTVL.

The genes are TRBV7-8 and TRBJ2-6, with 11 bases lining up with TRBD2. The V gene's germline CDR1 is SGHVS and CDR2 FQNEAQ. CDR3 length: 18 amino acids. V lost 4 bases to trimming and J lost 1 base; unmatched junction nucleotides: 6. CDR3 amino acids: CASSSLAGGRSGANVLTF. CDR3 in DNA: TGTGCCAGCAGCTCCCTAGCGGGAGGACGTTCTGGGGCCAACGTCCTGACTTTC.

The CDR3 region is CASSRPGGLLYGYTF. The CDR3, as DNA: TGTGCCAGCAGCCGTCCCGGAGGGCTCCTTTATGGCTACACCTTC. The chain employs TRBV3-1 and TRBJ1-2; no firm D call. The V gene lost 4 bases and the J gene lost 5 bases, with 17 bases spanning the gap. From germline, CDR1 is LGHDT and CDR2 YNNKEL (reference sequence). The CDR3 length is 15 residues.

In DNA, the CDR3 is TGCGCCAGCAGCCAAGATTCCGAGGCCAATGAGCAGTTCTTC. Its translation: CASSQDSEANEQFF. V is TRBV4-1 and J is TRBJ2-1; D gene ambiguous. Deletions cut 0 bases from V and 6 bases from J, with 9 bases between. The V gene's germline CDR1 is MGHRA and CDR2 YSYEKL. CDR3 size: 14 residues.

This clonotype was counted ten times or more. V gene TRBV4-2 combines with J gene TRBJ2-7; D may correspond to TRBD1 or TRBD2 (5 bases each). Germline loops: CDR1 LGHNA, CDR2 YNFKEQ. The CDR3 extends over 14 amino acids. Trimming took 2 bases from V and 0 from J, leaving 8 bases between them. The CDR3 DNA reads as TGTGCCAGCAGCCAAAAGGGGAGCTCCTACGAGCAGTACTTC. This gives the protein CASSQKGSSYEQYF.